These 25 T cell receptor beta chains share one sample of origin, sequenced in a study of PD-1 blockade in classical Hodgkin lymphoma. Some clones are missing from TCRdb's copy, which holds only in-frame ones; the method was immunoSEQ multiplex PCR. The sample includes 66,000 or so clones, around 75% of them seen just once. There was relapse after autologous stem cell transplantation in every patient, and there was variation in brentuximab vedotin exposure. The input for sequencing was peripheral blood mononuclear cells (PBMCs), taken before the second cycle of nivolumab. The receptors here all came from a human donor with classical Hodgkin lymphoma.

The chain has TRBV5-4 and TRBJ1-2; D call uncertain. Germline loops: CDR1 SGHNT, CDR2 YYREEE (reference sequence). The CDR3 has 13 amino acids. V shed 4 bases and J shed 4 bases, with 11 bases lying between them. The CDR3 region has the DNA TGTGCCAGCAGCCCAGAAGAGCTCTATGGCTACACCTTC. This gives the protein CASSPEELYGYTF.

The chain recombines TRBV14 with TRBJ1-1; D not certain. Germline V gene data show CDR1 as SGHDN and CDR2 as FVKESK. The CDR3 totals 12 residues. V lost 2 bases, J lost 1 base, and 2 bases lay in between. The CDR3 DNA is TGTGCCAGCAGCCAACCGAACACTGAAGCTTTCTTT. This encodes CASSQPNTEAFF.

Written as DNA, the CDR3 is TGTGCCAGCAGCTTCGGACCCGGGGAGCTGTTTTTT. Translation gives CASSFGPGELFF. This chain connects TRBV13 to TRBJ2-2, with D unresolved. Trimming took 3 bases from V and 6 from J, leaving 5 bases between them. Germline V gene lookup returns CDR1 PRHDT and CDR2 FYEKMQ (reference sequence). The CDR3 runs to 12 residues.

The gene calls are TRBV6-5 and TRBJ1-3; a weak D match, TRBD1 (6 bases). This CDR3 has 16 residues. Germline V gene sequence: CDR1 MNHEY, CDR2 SVGAGI. Deletions cut 4 bases from V and 0 bases from J, with 13 bases between. The CDR3 region has the DNA TGTGCCAGCAGTTTTCGGACAGCGAGCTCTGGAAACACCATATATTTT. It yields the protein CASSFRTASSGNTIYF.

The genes are TRBV10-2 and TRBJ2-4; either TRBD1 or TRBD2 may fit D (5 bases each). Germline CDR1 is WSHSY and CDR2 is SAAADI. V was trimmed by 6 bases and J by 11 bases, leaving 11 bases between them. The length of the CDR3 is 11 residues. The CDR3 DNA follows: TGCGCCAGCAGCGAGGGGAGTCTTCAGTACTTC. This codes for CASSEGSLQYF.

The chain recombines TRBV18 with TRBJ1-3; no definite D call. The CDR3 has 15 residues. V was clipped by 6 bases and J by 0 bases, with 12 bases between them. Germline loops: CDR1 KGHSH, CDR2 LQKENI. In DNA, the CDR3 is TGTGCCAGCTCCCCAGATCTCAACTCTGGAAACACCATATATTTT. Protein sequence: CASSPDLNSGNTIYF.

This clone appeared many times. The chain joins TRBV4-2 to TRBJ2-2; 9 bases are shared with TRBD2. With V trimmed by 1 base and J by 5 bases, 2 bases remained unmatched. The germline V gene encodes CDR1 LGHNA and CDR2 YNFKEQ. The CDR3 contains 15 residues. The CDR3 loop is CASSQVLAGTGELFF. CDR3 DNA: TGTGCCAGCAGCCAAGTCCTAGCGGGGACCGGGGAGCTGTTTTTT.

In its sample, this clone was seen once. The chain carries TRBV5-8 and TRBJ2-5; 8 bases are shared with TRBD1. From germline, CDR1 is SGHTS and CDR2 YDEGEE. J gave up 5 bases and V 0 bases, and 9 bases lay outside the gene matches. The CDR3 length is 16 residues. CDR3 amino acids: CASSLGQGTAGETQYF. The CDR3 nucleotides read TGTGCCAGCAGCTTGGGACAGGGGACGGCAGGCGAGACCCAGTACTTC.

The chain recombines TRBV10-3 with TRBJ2-7; 9 bases agree with TRBD1. Germline V gene sequence: CDR1 ENHRY, CDR2 SYGVKD. The V gene end was trimmed by 2 bases and the J gene end by 6 bases; junction bases not matched to a gene: 5. The CDR3 extends over 14 amino acids. The CDR3 DNA sequence: TGTGCCATCAGTGAGACAGGGGGCGGAGGCGAGCAGTACTTC. Translating it yields CAISETGGGGEQYF.

This clone was counted a few times. This sequence joins TRBV7-9 and TRBJ2-7; no firm D call. The CDR3 sequence is 12 residues long. CDR1 and CDR2 (germline): SEHNR, FQNEAQ (reference sequence). Trimming pared 1 base from V and 3 bases from J, leaving 4 bases between. The CDR3 loop reads CASSLDDYEQYF. The CDR3 DNA follows: TGTGCCAGCAGCTTAGACGACTACGAGCAGTACTTC.

The V gene is TRBV7-8, the J gene TRBJ2-4; TRBD2 agrees at 14 bases. The CDR3 has 16 residues. With 3 bases clipped from V and 6 bases from J, the junction kept 4 bases outside the gene matches. In germline, CDR1 is SGHVS, CDR2 FQNEAQ. CDR3 sequence: CASSFRLAGGLNIQYF. The CDR3 DNA reads TGTGCCAGCAGCTTTAGACTAGCGGGAGGGCTAAACATTCAGTACTTC.

The chain carries TRBV19 and TRBJ1-1; D is unresolved. The CDR3 contains 14 residues. V shed 4 bases and J shed 0 bases, with 9 bases lying between them. The germline gives CDR1 LNHDA, CDR2 SQIVND (reference sequence). The chain's CDR3 is CASSTGNMNTEAFF. CDR3 sequence (DNA): TGTGCCAGTAGTACCGGGAACATGAACACTGAAGCTTTCTTT. The full variable domain, completed using reference TRBV19 and TRBJ1-1, is DGGITQSPKYLFRKEGQNVTLSCEQNLNHDAMYWYRQDPGQGLRLIYYSQIVNDFQKGDIAEGYSVSREKKESFPLTVTSAQKNPTAFYLCASSTGNMNTEAFFGQGTRLTVV.

CDR3 in amino acids: CAWRGQGLYEQYF. The CDR3, as DNA: TGTGCCTGGAGGGGACAGGGGTTATACGAGCAGTACTTC. The V and J genes are TRBV30 and TRBJ2-7; 10 nucleotides match TRBD1. The V gene's germline CDR1 is GTSNPN and CDR2 SVGIG (reference sequence). V was pared by 3 bases and J by 4 bases, with 3 bases of the junction left unmatched. This CDR3 is built from 13 residues. Full variable domain (outside the CDR3, taken from reference TRBV30 and TRBJ2-7): SQTIHQWPATLVQPVGSPLSLECTVEGTSNPNLYWYRQAAGRGLQLLFYSVGIGQISSEVPQNLSASRPQDRQFILSSKKLLLSDSGFYLCAWRGQGLYEQYFGPGTRLTVT.

V is TRBV9 and J is TRBJ1-2, with TRBD1 as a possible D gene (5 bases). The CDR3 totals 16 residues. V lost 4 bases and J lost 4, with 20 bases in between. The germline gives CDR1 SGDLS, CDR2 YYNGEE. The CDR3 loop reads CASSSNSGTGRYGYTF. CDR3 bases: TGTGCCAGCAGCTCTAACTCCGGGACGGGTCGCTATGGCTACACCTTC.

The chain combines TRBV27 with TRBJ2-3; D unclear. Germline CDR1 is MNHEY and CDR2 is SMNVEV (reference sequence). Trimming stripped 3 bases from V and 0 bases from J, with 7 bases between. This CDR3 comprises 14 residues. CDR3 bases: TGTGCCAGCAGTTTGCTGACTAGCACAGATACGCAGTATTTT. It is translated as CASSLLTSTDTQYF.

This rearrangement joins TRBV5-1 to TRBJ1-1; maybe TRBD1 (5 bases). CDR3 length: 14 amino acids. V dropped 5 bases and J dropped 1 base, with 12 bases sitting between them. The germline V gene has CDR1 SGHRS and CDR2 YFSETQ. The CDR3 reads CASSQATANTEAFF. CDR3 sequence (DNA): TGCGCCAGCAGTCAGGCGACAGCGAACACTGAAGCTTTCTTT. The full variable domain, rest sourced from reference TRBV5-1 and TRBJ1-1, is KAGVTQTPRYLIKTRGQQVTLSCSPISGHRSVSWYQQTPGQGLQFLFEYFSETQRNKGNFPGRFSGRQFSNSRSEMNVSTLELGDSALYLCASSQATANTEAFFGQGTRLTVV.

V gene TRBV28 combines with J gene TRBJ2-5, with D perhaps TRBD2 (5 bases). CDR1 and CDR2 (germline): MDHEN, SYDVKM. V was clipped by 3 bases and J by 3 bases, with 8 bases between them. This CDR3 contains 13 residues. The CDR3 sequence: CASSLPGKETQYF. The CDR3 DNA follows: TGTGCCAGCAGTTTGCCGGGAAAAGAGACCCAGTACTTC.

The chain links TRBV5-1 to TRBJ1-3, with 10 bases matching TRBD1. The CDR3 has 18 residues. The V gene end was trimmed by 0 bases and the J gene end by 0 bases; junction bases not matched to a gene: 6. Germline CDR1 reads SGHRS; CDR2 reads YFSETQ. The DNA for the CDR3 is TGCGCCAGCAGCTTGGGGACAGGGGGTTCCCCCTCTGGAAACACCATATATTTT. It yields the protein CASSLGTGGSPSGNTIYF.

The chain recombines TRBV30 with TRBJ1-2; 10 nucleotides match TRBD1. V lost 1 base and J lost 6; bases outside the gene matches: 2. The V gene's germline CDR1 is GTSNPN and CDR2 SVGIG (reference sequence). The CDR3 has 13 amino acids. The CDR3, as DNA: TGTGCCTGGAGTGGCGGGACAGGGGATGGCTACACCTTC. It specifies CAWSGGTGDGYTF.

The chain uses TRBV11-2 and TRBJ2-2; a possible D gene is TRBD2 (5 bases). Germline CDR1 reads SGHAT; CDR2 reads FQNNGV. Trimming took off 6 bases at V and 5 bases at J, with 16 bases between the two ends. The CDR3 is 15 amino acids. CDR3 amino acids: CASSPTGLGTGELFF. The CDR3 bases are TGTGCCAGCAGTCCCACGGGGTTGGGAACCGGGGAGCTGTTTTTT.

This clone has only a few counts. The chain uses TRBV19 and TRBJ1-5; tentatively, D is TRBD1 (6 bases). Trimming took 7 bases from V and 2 from J, leaving 15 bases between them. Germline CDR1 LNHDA, CDR2 SQIVND (reference sequence). This CDR3 has 15 residues. The CDR3 loop is CASTVGGAGNQPQHF. The CDR3, as DNA: TGTGCCAGTACCGTGGGGGGGGCTGGCAATCAGCCCCAGCATTTT.

V and J are TRBV6-1 and TRBJ2-7; D remains ambiguous. CDR1 is MNHNS, CDR2 SASEGT, per germline. The CDR3 spans 14 residues. The ends were cut back, 2 bases at V and 5 bases at J, with 13 bases in the middle. The CDR3 DNA sequence: TGTGCCAGCAGTGAACTAGGAGTCCGCGACGAGCAGTACTTC. Translation: CASSELGVRDEQYF.

The rearrangement links TRBV18 to TRBJ2-7, with D uncertain. The CDR3 runs 11 residues. Deletions cut 5 bases from V and 5 bases from J, with 7 bases between. CDR1 is KGHSH, CDR2 LQKENI, per germline. The CDR3 loop is CASSVGDEQYF. In DNA, the CDR3 is TGTGCCAGCTCAGTTGGGGACGAGCAGTACTTC.

The chain is built from TRBV28 and TRBJ2-5; TRBD1 matches at 7 bases. Losses at the gene ends were 3 bases for V and 3 bases for J; bases not matched to a gene: 10. Germline lookup yields CDR1 MDHEN and CDR2 SYDVKM. The CDR3 is 16 residues long. This CDR3 is CASSLTSQGWEETQYF. Here the CDR3 DNA reads TGTGCCAGCAGTTTGACATCACAGGGGTGGGAAGAGACCCAGTACTTC.

The J gene is TRBJ2-1, the V gene TRBV21-1; whether TRBD2, the table's D call, matches the DNA was not checked. TRBV21-1 counts as a pseudogene. The CDR3 extends over 13 amino acids. The CDR3 loop is CASSFGGSNEQFF. The CDR3 DNA reads TGTGCCAGCAGCTTCGGAGGGTCCAATGAGCAGTTCTTC.